A selection of T cell receptor beta chains follows, all from one sample in a study of T cell repertoires in cytomegalovirus infection. TCRdb analysed the reads with MiXCR anew, one entry per CDR3 protein. The repertoire includes approximately 750,000 distinct CDR3 sequences, 35% of them detected once, and about 2.8% sits in the top ten. The sample comprised PBMCs. Source of these receptors: a human donor in good health (CMV status not recorded). Some clones in this sample may be carry-over from other donors' samples. The CDR3 runs from the conserved cysteine through the conserved F or W. Fields, in order: J gene, clone size, V gene, D gene, CDR3 protein. A D gene is named only where the DNA matches it firmly. Some rows mark clone size as missing; the rest say once, few, many or name a class of expanded clone.

j_gene: TRBJ2-4; abundance: .; v_gene: TRBV11-2; d_gene: .; CDR3aa: CASSLVQGTNIQYF
j_gene: TRBJ1-1; abundance: .; v_gene: TRBV19; d_gene: TRBD1; CDR3aa: CASSIGGGTGLNTEAFF
j_gene: TRBJ2-5; abundance: .; v_gene: TRBV5-1; d_gene: .; CDR3aa: CASNTGTASKETQYF
j_gene: TRBJ2-5; abundance: .; v_gene: TRBV7-9; d_gene: .; CDR3aa: CASSLDSFQETQYF
j_gene: TRBJ2-1; abundance: many; v_gene: TRBV7-2; d_gene: .; CDR3aa: CASSSDRGAYNEQFF
j_gene: TRBJ2-7; abundance: .; v_gene: TRBV28; d_gene: .; CDR3aa: CASNQNYEQYF
j_gene: TRBJ2-1; abundance: .; v_gene: TRBV5-5; d_gene: .; CDR3aa: CASSLLPPRLTRNEQFF
j_gene: TRBJ2-5; abundance: few; v_gene: TRBV18; d_gene: .; CDR3aa: CASSPRNQETQYF
j_gene: TRBJ2-3; abundance: .; v_gene: TRBV4-1; d_gene: TRBD2; CDR3aa: CASTEREGADTQYF
j_gene: TRBJ2-5; abundance: many; v_gene: TRBV6-2/TRBV6-3; d_gene: .; CDR3aa: CASSYGTAAGRETQYF
j_gene: TRBJ2-5; abundance: many; v_gene: TRBV6-1; d_gene: .; CDR3aa: CASDTGASWQETQYF
j_gene: TRBJ2-1; abundance: few; v_gene: TRBV19; d_gene: .; CDR3aa: CASSISGGDYNEQFF